This T cell receptor (beta chain) was documented in a study of shared clonotypes between healthy human individuals. At the level of the study: Three plates were used per donor for CD4 naive, three for CD4 memory, two for CD8 naive and one for CD8 memory.

Produced via immunoSEQ multiplex PCR; TCRdb's table is partial and in-frame only. The sample yields hundreds of thousands of clones, less than 96% seen once. V lost 0 bases, J lost 4 bases, and 0 bases stayed unmatched. This CDR3 has 13 amino acids. Germline values: CDR1 SGHNT, CDR2 YENEEA. From CD4+ cells came CD45RA+ naive and CD45RA-negative memory subsets. Study-level findings and limits: Clonotypes not shared had lower generation probabilities than those common to all four donors.

Details on this clone: Its antigen remains unidentified.

The source material was naive CD4+ T cells sorted from blood. Subset denoted: CD45RA+ positively selected. This clonotype originated in a woman in her twenties or thirties in good health. V is TRBV11-3 and J is TRBJ2-7; 7 bases fit TRBD1. CDR3 protein: CASSLEQGYEQYF. The CDR3 DNA is TGTGCCAGCAGCTTAGAACAGGGGTACGAGCAGTACTTC.